The sequence of this T cell receptor beta chain was determined in a study of cytomegalovirus exposure and HLA in healthy donors. As concerns this clone: Its specificity is not known.

Between the trimmed V and J ends, which lost 6 bases and 4 bases, there was a span of 10 bases. CDR3 length equals 13 residues. Germline CDR1 and CDR2: MNHNS and SASEGT. Study outcomes and limitations: Researchers reported in a later analysis that common viral pathogens appeared linked to several top clusters.

Researchers ran the PCR with 60 Vbeta and 13 Jbeta primers. TCRdb's copy holds only in-frame clones and misses some; the assay was immunoSEQ multiplex PCR. The repertoire has over 150,000 clones, roughly 75% of them found once; the top ten carry 1%. The source of this sequence is a woman in her fifties or sixties in good health and CMV-seropositive. The sequenced material came from PBMCs. This chain joins TRBV6-1 and TRBJ2-1, with D maybe TRBD1 (6 bases). DNA of the CDR3: TGTGCCAGCAGCCACAGGGATTACAATGAGCAGTTCTTC. Its protein product is CASSHRDYNEQFF.